This TCR beta chain derives from a study of blood T cell repertoires in COVID-19. Study details: Whether acute or convalescent, the COVID-19 samples came from the United States, Italy and Spain. Sources were T cells, B-cell-depleted T cells, or PBMCs; the material itself was cDNA or gDNA.

In the authors' workflow: Amplification of reference gene primers provided the estimated nucleated cell counts. Generated by immunoSEQ multiplex PCR, the TCRdb table keeps only in-frame clones and is missing some. The V and J calls and clone size were taken over from that table, and D and trimming were inferred from the DNA. The profile covers 50,000 to 70,000 clones, with about 91% appearing a single time and 2% to 2.5% taken by the ten largest. After removal of 3 bases from V and 5 bases from J, the junction contained 3 bases not matched to a gene. CDR3 length equals 14 residues. The germline CDR1 and CDR2 sequences are SQVTM and ANQGSEA.

The clonotype was recovered from a man in his sixties with acute or convalescent COVID-19. The V and J genes are TRBV29-1 and TRBJ2-1; the match to TRBD2 covers 11 bases. The specimen sequenced was peripheral blood. This CDR3 reads CSVDGLAGDNEQFF. CDR3 in DNA: TGCAGCGTTGATGGACTAGCGGGTGACAATGAGCAGTTCTTC.